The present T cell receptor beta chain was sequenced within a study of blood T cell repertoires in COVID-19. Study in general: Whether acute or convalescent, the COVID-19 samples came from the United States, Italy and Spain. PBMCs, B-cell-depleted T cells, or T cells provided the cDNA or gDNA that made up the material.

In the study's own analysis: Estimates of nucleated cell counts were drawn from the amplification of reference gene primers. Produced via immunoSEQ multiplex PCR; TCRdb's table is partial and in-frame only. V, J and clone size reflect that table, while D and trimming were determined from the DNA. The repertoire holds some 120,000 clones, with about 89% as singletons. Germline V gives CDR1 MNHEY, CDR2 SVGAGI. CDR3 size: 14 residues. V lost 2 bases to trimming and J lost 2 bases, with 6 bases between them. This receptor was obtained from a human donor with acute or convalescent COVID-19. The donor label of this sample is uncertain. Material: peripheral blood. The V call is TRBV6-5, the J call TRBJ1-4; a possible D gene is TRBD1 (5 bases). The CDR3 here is CASSYGATNEKLFF. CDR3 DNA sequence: TGTGCCAGCAGTTACGGGGCTACTAATGAAAAACTGTTTTTT.